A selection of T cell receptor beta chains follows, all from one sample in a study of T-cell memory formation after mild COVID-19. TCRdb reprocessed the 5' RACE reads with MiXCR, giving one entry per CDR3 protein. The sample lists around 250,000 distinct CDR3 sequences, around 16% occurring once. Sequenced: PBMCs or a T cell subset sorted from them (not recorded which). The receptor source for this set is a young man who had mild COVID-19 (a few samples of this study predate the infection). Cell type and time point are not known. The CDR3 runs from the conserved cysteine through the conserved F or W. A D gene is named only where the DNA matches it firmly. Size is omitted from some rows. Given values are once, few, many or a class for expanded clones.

CDR3: CASSPSTRRETQYF
DNA: TGTGCCAGCAGCCCCTCGACCCGGCGAGAGACGCAGTATTTT
D: -
size: few
V: TRBV7-6
J: TRBJ2-3

CDR3: CASSYGAGGPYNEQFF
DNA: TGTGCCAGCAGTTACGGTGCAGGGGGGCCCTACAATGAGCAGTTCTTC
D: -
size: many
V: TRBV6-2/TRBV6-3
J: TRBJ2-1

CDR3: CASRDTSGHEKLFF
DNA: TGTGCCAGCAGAGACACCTCGGGGCATGAAAAACTGTTTTTT
D: -
size: few
V: TRBV6-1
J: TRBJ1-4

CDR3: CASSYSTGIPTYEQYF
DNA: TGTGCCAGCAGTTACTCCACAGGCATACCTACCTACGAGCAGTACTTC
D: -
size: -
V: TRBV6-2/TRBV6-3
J: TRBJ2-7

CDR3: CASSQGEVGTDTQYF
DNA: TGCGCCAGCAGCCAAGGGGAGGTTGGCACAGATACGCAGTATTTT
D: -
size: many
V: TRBV4-3
J: TRBJ2-3

CDR3: CASSMTGEAYNEQFF
DNA: TGTGCCAGCAGTATGACAGGGGAAGCTTACAATGAGCAGTTCTTC
D: TRBD1
size: -
V: TRBV7-6
J: TRBJ2-1

CDR3: CSARPRDYSNQPQHF
DNA: TGCAGTGCTAGGCCCAGGGATTATAGCAATCAGCCCCAGCATTTT
D: -
size: few
V: TRBV20-1
J: TRBJ1-5

CDR3: CSVDGPRLGQPSTDTQYF
DNA: TGCAGCGTTGACGGACCTCGGTTGGGGCAACCTAGCACAGATACGCAGTATTTT
D: -
size: -
V: TRBV29-1
J: TRBJ2-3

CDR3: CSAIISGPPYEQYF
DNA: TGCAGTGCTATAATTAGCGGCCCTCCCTACGAGCAGTACTTC
D: -
size: -
V: TRBV20-1
J: TRBJ2-7

CDR3: CSAREGGSGQPQHF
DNA: TGCAGTGCTAGAGAGGGGGGCAGCGGTCAGCCCCAGCATTTT
D: -
size: few
V: TRBV20-1
J: TRBJ1-5

CDR3: CASSPLRWGDNQPQHF
DNA: TGTGCCAGCAGTCCCCTCCGGTGGGGCGACAATCAGCCCCAGCATTTT
D: -
size: few
V: TRBV12-3/TRBV12-4
J: TRBJ1-5

CDR3: CASSPPLNTEAFF
DNA: TGTGCCAGCTCACCCCCACTCAACACTGAAGCTTTCTTT
D: -
size: few
V: TRBV18
J: TRBJ1-1

CDR3: CASSQGGQGMNTEAFF
DNA: TGTGCCAGCAGCCAAGGAGGACAGGGAATGAACACTGAAGCTTTCTTT
D: TRBD1
size: -
V: TRBV3-1
J: TRBJ1-1

CDR3: CSVELGGPYNEQFF
DNA: TGCAGCGTTGAATTGGGGGGCCCCTACAATGAGCAGTTCTTC
D: -
size: -
V: TRBV29-1
J: TRBJ2-1

CDR3: CASSPRQGVGMNTEAFF
DNA: TGTGCCAGCAGTCCCCGACAGGGGGTGGGGATGAACACTGAAGCTTTCTTT
D: TRBD1
size: -
V: TRBV6-5
J: TRBJ1-1

CDR3: CAIRTSGGSEQYF
DNA: TGTGCCATTAGGACTAGCGGGGGGTCCGAGCAGTACTTC
D: TRBD2
size: -
V: TRBV10-3
J: TRBJ2-7

CDR3: CASSLYGDSGSPLHF
DNA: TGCGCCAGCAGCTTGTACGGGGATTCGGGTTCACCCCTCCACTTT
D: -
size: few
V: TRBV5-1
J: TRBJ1-6

CDR3: CASRRSPGQGDNEQFF
DNA: TGTGCCAGCAGGCGCTCTCCGGGACAGGGGGATAATGAGCAGTTCTTC
D: TRBD1
size: -
V: TRBV28
J: TRBJ2-1

CDR3: CASSFYRTRDNEQFF
DNA: TGTGCCAGCAGTTTTTATCGCACCCGGGACAATGAGCAGTTCTTC
D: -
size: -
V: TRBV12-3/TRBV12-4
J: TRBJ2-1

CDR3: CSASGAKRDTQYF
DNA: TGCAGTGCTAGCGGGGCCAAGAGAGATACGCAGTATTTT
D: -
size: few
V: TRBV20-1
J: TRBJ2-3

CDR3: CASSVDYPDETQYF
DNA: TGTGCCAGCAGTGTAGACTACCCGGACGAGACCCAGTACTTC
D: -
size: -
V: TRBV12-3/TRBV12-4
J: TRBJ2-5

CDR3: CASSRRQGATYNEQFF
DNA: TGTGCCAGCAGTCGTCGACAGGGAGCTACCTACAATGAGCAGTTCTTC
D: TRBD1
size: few
V: TRBV6-2/TRBV6-3
J: TRBJ2-1

CDR3: CASRDKNNEKLFF
DNA: TGTGCCAGCAGGGACAAAAATAATGAAAAACTGTTTTTT
D: -
size: -
V: TRBV2
J: TRBJ1-4

CDR3: CASSSTGIGEQFF
DNA: TGTGCCAGCAGCTCAACAGGAATCGGTGAGCAGTTCTTC
D: -
size: -
V: TRBV11-1
J: TRBJ2-1

CDR3: CASSAGQGEETQYF
DNA: TGCGCCAGCAGCGCCGGACAGGGGGAAGAGACCCAGTACTTC
D: TRBD1
size: -
V: TRBV5-1
J: TRBJ2-5

CDR3: CASRDRVWYEQYF
DNA: TGTGCCAGCAGGGACAGGGTATGGTACGAGCAGTACTTC
D: TRBD1
size: -
V: TRBV6-6
J: TRBJ2-7

CDR3: CASSHFYNEQFF
DNA: TGCGCCAGCAGCCATTTCTACAATGAGCAGTTCTTC
D: -
size: -
V: TRBV4-1
J: TRBJ2-1

CDR3: CASSFGGGDTGELFF
DNA: TGCGCCAGCAGCTTCGGGGGAGGCGACACCGGGGAGCTGTTTTTT
D: -
size: few
V: TRBV5-1
J: TRBJ2-2

CDR3: CASSQGTGRGYTF
DNA: TGCGCCAGCAGCCAAGGGACAGGGCGAGGCTACACCTTC
D: TRBD1
size: -
V: TRBV4-1
J: TRBJ1-2

CDR3: CAAQAGTVNTEAFF
DNA: TGTGCCGCTCAAGCCGGGACGGTGAACACTGAAGCTTTCTTT
D: -
size: few
V: TRBV6-5
J: TRBJ1-1

CDR3: CASSRITYSTDTQYF
DNA: TGTGCCAGCAGCCGGATAACTTATAGCACAGATACGCAGTATTTT
D: -
size: few
V: TRBV3-1
J: TRBJ2-3

CDR3: CASSLQGASETQYF
DNA: TGTGCCAGCAGTTTACAGGGGGCATCGGAGACCCAGTACTTC
D: TRBD1
size: few
V: TRBV28
J: TRBJ2-5

CDR3: CASSSLGQGRSSEQYF
DNA: TGTGCCAGCAGCTCCCTTGGACAGGGTCGGAGTAGCGAGCAGTACTTC
D: TRBD1
size: -
V: TRBV7-6
J: TRBJ2-7

CDR3: CASNTGSLGAEAFF
DNA: TGTGCCAGCAACACAGGGTCGCTTGGGGCTGAAGCTTTCTTT
D: -
size: -
V: TRBV9
J: TRBJ1-1

CDR3: CASRRQGTDTQYF
DNA: TGTGCCAGCCGACGACAGGGCACAGATACGCAGTATTTT
D: -
size: many
V: TRBV25-1
J: TRBJ2-3

CDR3: CASSQDQGNYEQYF
DNA: TGCGCCAGCAGCCAAGACCAGGGGAACTACGAGCAGTACTTC
D: -
size: -
V: TRBV4-1
J: TRBJ2-7

CDR3: CASSNRGRDTGELFF
DNA: TGTGCCAGCAGTAACAGGGGGCGAGACACCGGGGAGCTGTTTTTT
D: TRBD1
size: few
V: TRBV28
J: TRBJ2-2

CDR3: CAWSVQYEKLFF
DNA: TGTGCCTGGAGTGTACAGTATGAAAAACTGTTTTTT
D: -
size: -
V: TRBV30
J: TRBJ1-4

CDR3: CSARALDMSYEQYF
DNA: TGCAGTGCTAGAGCTCTCGACATGTCCTACGAGCAGTACTTC
D: -
size: once
V: TRBV20-1
J: TRBJ2-7

CDR3: CASNAVGGRSDTEAFF
DNA: TGTGCCAGCAACGCCGTTGGGGGCAGAAGTGACACTGAAGCTTTCTTT
D: -
size: -
V: TRBV6-5
J: TRBJ1-1

CDR3: CASGRSGGLYEQYF
DNA: TGTGCTAGTGGCCGTAGCGGGGGGCTCTACGAGCAGTACTTC
D: TRBD2
size: few
V: TRBV12-5
J: TRBJ2-7

CDR3: CASSSPGFGEDNEQFF
DNA: TGTGCCAGCAGCTCCCCGGGGTTTGGGGAAGACAATGAGCAGTTCTTC
D: -
size: -
V: TRBV13
J: TRBJ2-1

CDR3: CASSQGGGSPASSYEQYF
DNA: TGTGCCAGCAGCCAAGGCGGGGGCAGTCCGGCGAGCTCCTACGAGCAGTACTTC
D: -
size: few
V: TRBV4-2
J: TRBJ2-7

CDR3: CASSLAPGRGDEKLFF
DNA: TGTGCCAGCAGCTTGGCTCCAGGCAGGGGTGATGAAAAACTGTTTTTT
D: -
size: many
V: TRBV5-5
J: TRBJ1-4

CDR3: CASGLGRNTEAFF
DNA: TGTGCTAGTGGTTTGGGTAGGAACACTGAAGCTTTCTTT
D: -
size: -
V: TRBV12-5
J: TRBJ1-1

CDR3: CSARVSPPNGQFF
DNA: TGCAGTGCTAGAGTCTCCCCCCCTAACGGGCAGTTCTTC
D: -
size: many
V: TRBV20-1
J: TRBJ2-1

CDR3: CASSLASSRELFF
DNA: TGCGCCAGCAGCTTAGCATCGTCCCGGGAGCTGTTTTTT
D: -
size: -
V: TRBV4-1
J: TRBJ2-2

CDR3: CASSQDRTSGGSHTGELFF
DNA: TGCGCCAGCAGCCAAGATCGGACTAGCGGGGGGTCGCACACCGGGGAGCTGTTTTTT
D: TRBD2
size: few
V: TRBV4-3
J: TRBJ2-2

CDR3: CASSDRGGDTEAFF
DNA: TGTGCCAGCAGTGACCGGGGGGGGGACACTGAAGCTTTCTTT
D: -
size: many
V: TRBV6-1
J: TRBJ1-1

CDR3: CSASRGDYSTDTQYF
DNA: TGCAGTGCTAGTCGGGGGGACTACAGCACAGATACGCAGTATTTT
D: TRBD2
size: -
V: TRBV20-1
J: TRBJ2-3

CDR3: CASSVDREETQYF
DNA: TGTGCCAGCAGTGTGGACAGGGAAGAGACCCAGTACTTC
D: TRBD1
size: -
V: TRBV2
J: TRBJ2-5

CDR3: CASSPRAGYYEQYF
DNA: TGCGCCAGCAGCCCTAGGGCAGGGTACTACGAGCAGTACTTC
D: -
size: -
V: TRBV4-1
J: TRBJ2-7

CDR3: CASSFPQGASQPQHF
DNA: TGTGCCAGCAGTTTCCCCCAGGGGGCTAGTCAGCCCCAGCATTTT
D: TRBD1
size: few
V: TRBV28
J: TRBJ1-5